This record looks at one T cell receptor (beta chain) sequence and its context. The antigen remains undetermined. The healthy adult donors were HIV-negative and reported no recent acute infections or vaccinations. TCRdb's table, derived via immunoSEQ multiplex PCR, lists solely in-frame clones and lacks some. Of about 1 million clones detected, approximately 78% appear once; the ten largest clones hold around 0.47%. Trimming left V 7 bases short and J 1 base short, with 23 bases between. Per the germline V gene, CDR1 is SNHLY and CDR2 is FYNNEI. This CDR3 region has 18 residues. The sample is drawn from a study of shared clonotypes between healthy human individuals. Overall study context: Researchers assigned three CD4 naive, three CD4 memory, two CD8 naive and one CD8 memory plate to each donor. Study findings and constraints: For naive CD4 cells, 4% to 6% of clonotypes were shared across a few donors.

The origin of this receptor is a man between 18 and 35 years old in good health. Some clones in this sample may be carry-over from other donors' samples. The sample taken for sequencing was memory CD4+ T cells from PBMCs. The subset: CD45RA-negative fraction. The V gene is TRBV2, the J gene TRBJ2-1, with D tentatively TRBD2 (7 bases). The CDR3 is CASTMGALGEGSYNEQFF. DNA of the CDR3: TGTGCCAGCACCATGGGGGCTTTGGGGGAGGGATCCTACAATGAGCAGTTCTTC.